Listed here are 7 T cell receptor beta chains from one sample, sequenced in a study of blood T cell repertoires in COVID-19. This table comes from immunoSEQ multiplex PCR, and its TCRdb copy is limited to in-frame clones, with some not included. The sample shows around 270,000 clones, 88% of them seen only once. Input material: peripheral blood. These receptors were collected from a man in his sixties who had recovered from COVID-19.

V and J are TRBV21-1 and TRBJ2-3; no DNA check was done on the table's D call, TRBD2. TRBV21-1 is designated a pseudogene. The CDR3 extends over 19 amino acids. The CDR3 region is CASSKREVSGGLFTDTQYF. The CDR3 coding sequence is TGTGCCAGCAGCAAAAGGGAGGTTAGCGGGGGGTTATTTACAGATACGCAGTATTTT.

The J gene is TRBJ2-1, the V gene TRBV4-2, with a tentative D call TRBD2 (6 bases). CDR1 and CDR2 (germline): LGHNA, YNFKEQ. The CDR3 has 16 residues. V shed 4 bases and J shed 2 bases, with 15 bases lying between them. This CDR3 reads CASSLAGGYTYNEQFF. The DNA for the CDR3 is TGTGCCAGCAGCCTCGCCGGGGGTTATACCTACAATGAGCAGTTCTTC.

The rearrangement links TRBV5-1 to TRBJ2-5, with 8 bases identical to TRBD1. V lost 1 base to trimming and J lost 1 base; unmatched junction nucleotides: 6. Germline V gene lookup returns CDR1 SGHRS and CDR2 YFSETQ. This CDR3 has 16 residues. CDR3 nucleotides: TGCGCCAGCAGCTTGTCGCCAGGGGGCCCCCAAGAGACCCAGTACTTC. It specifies CASSLSPGGPQETQYF.

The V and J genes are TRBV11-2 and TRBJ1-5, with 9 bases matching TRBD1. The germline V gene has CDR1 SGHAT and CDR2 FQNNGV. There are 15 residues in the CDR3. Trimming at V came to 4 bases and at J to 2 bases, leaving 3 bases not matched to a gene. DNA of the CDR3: TGTGCCAGCAGCTGGGGACAGGGAGGCAATCAGCCCCAGCATTTT. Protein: CASSWGQGGNQPQHF. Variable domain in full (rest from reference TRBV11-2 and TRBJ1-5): EAGVAQSPRYKIIEKRQSVAFWCNPISGHATLYWYQQILGQGPKLLIQFQNNGVVDDSQLPKDRFSAERLKGVDSTLKIQPAKLEDSAVYLCASSWGQGGNQPQHFGDGTRLSIL.

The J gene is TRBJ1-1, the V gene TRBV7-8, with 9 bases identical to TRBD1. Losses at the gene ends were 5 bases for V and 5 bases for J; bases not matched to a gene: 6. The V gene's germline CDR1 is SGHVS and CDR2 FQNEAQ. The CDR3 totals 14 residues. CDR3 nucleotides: TGTGCCAGCAGCCTCCGGGACAGGGTGACTGAAGCTTTCTTT. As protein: CASSLRDRVTEAFF.

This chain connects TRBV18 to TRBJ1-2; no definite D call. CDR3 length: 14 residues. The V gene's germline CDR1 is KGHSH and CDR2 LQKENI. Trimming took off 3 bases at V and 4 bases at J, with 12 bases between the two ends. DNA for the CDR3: TGTGCCAGCTCACCTTTCGAGGAGGTCTATGGCTACACCTTC. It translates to CASSPFEEVYGYTF.

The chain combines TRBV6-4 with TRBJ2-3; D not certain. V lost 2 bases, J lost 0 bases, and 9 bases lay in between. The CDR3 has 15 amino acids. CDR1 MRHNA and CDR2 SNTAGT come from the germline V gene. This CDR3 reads CASSDDLTSTDTQYF. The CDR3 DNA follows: TGTGCCAGCAGTGACGATCTGACAAGCACAGATACGCAGTATTTT.